This TCR beta chain appears in the sequencing data of a study of blood T cell repertoires in COVID-19. Libraries were prepared by immunoSEQ multiplex PCR; TCRdb keeps only in-frame clonotypes and omits some of them. The repertoire includes 200,000 or so clones, more than 70% of them detected once, and 7.4% sits in the top ten. Per the germline V gene, CDR1 is MNHEY and CDR2 is SMNVEV (reference sequence). The J segment lost 3 bases and the V segment lost 6 bases, leaving 5 bases of the junction unmatched. CDR3 length: 15 amino acids. Sequencing was performed on PBMCs or T cells enriched from blood (not recorded which). The chain combines TRBV27 with TRBJ1-3; 10 bases map to TRBD1. This TCR was recovered from a woman between 35 and 50 years old with acute COVID-19. CDR3: CASRKTGGGGNTIYF. Written as DNA, the CDR3 is TGTGCCAGCAGAAAGACAGGGGGCGGTGGAAACACCATATATTTT.